This entry features one TCR beta chain sequence. The trim removed 3 bases at V and 8 bases at J, leaving 9 bases unmatched. Germline CDR1 reads MDHEN; CDR2 reads SYDVKM. The CDR3 spans 14 residues. The data derive from a study of shared clonotypes between healthy human individuals. Every donor was a Caucasian adult from Nashville, Tennessee. Libraries were prepared by immunoSEQ multiplex PCR; TCRdb keeps only in-frame clonotypes and omits some of them. The sample lists 650,000 to 800,000 clones; roughly 72% were seen once. The chain employs TRBV28 and TRBJ1-2; 7 bases align to TRBD1. The sequenced sample consisted of memory CD4+ T cells sorted from blood. Subset indicated: CD45RA-negative fraction. The receptor's source is a woman between 25 and 40 years old in good health. The CDR3 loop reads CASSFSQGRRGYTF. The CDR3 region has the DNA TGTGCCAGCAGTTTTTCACAGGGGCGAAGAGGCTACACCTTC.